The clone carrying this TCR beta chain has only one observation. This sample is drawn from a study of resident and recirculating memory T cells in vitiligo. Here immunoSEQ multiplex PCR was the method, and the copy in TCRdb shows in-frame clones only, minus some. Here the sample spans fewer than 80,000 clones, just over 90% being singletons. Patients had received no treatment within the previous three months. The V segment lost 3 bases and the J segment 5 bases; nucleotides outside the gene matches: 2. The germline V gene encodes CDR1 KGHSH and CDR2 LQKENI. The CDR3 consists of 15 residues. Sequences were obtained from blood. The chain carries TRBV18 and TRBJ2-2; 11 nucleotides match TRBD1. The sequence derives from a male donor with vitiligo. Here the CDR3 reads CASSPRDRGTGELFF. The CDR3, as DNA: TGTGCCAGCTCACCGCGGGACAGGGGGACCGGGGAGCTGTTTTTT.